The sample holds a few counts of the clone carrying this T cell receptor beta chain. Germline V gene lookup returns CDR1 ENHRY and CDR2 SYGVKD. The CDR3 totals 12 residues. Trimming removed 8 bases at V and 2 bases at J, with 7 bases between. The record originates from a study of T cells after somatic rescue of genetic block. Measured with immunoSEQ multiplex PCR; TCRdb has only the in-frame clones, and not every one. The sample has 12,000 to 15,000 clones, more than 65% seen once. The sequenced sample consisted of peripheral blood mononuclear cells (PBMCs). The chain has TRBV10-3 and TRBJ1-3, with D unresolved. This clonotype originated in a boy between 5 and 17 years old. CDR3 nucleotide sequence: TGTGCCATCGGGTCGACTGGAAACACCATATATTTT. As protein: CAIGSTGNTIYF.